These 2 T cell receptor beta chains originate from one sample sequenced in a study of prognosis after radiotherapy for stage I lung cancer. Amplification of the TCR beta CDR3 (from genomic DNA) was done by two-round multiplex PCR. Specific primers for each TRBV and TRBJ gene were what first-round PCR used. TCRdb re-called the multiplex PCR reads with MiXCR, one entry per CDR3 protein. The data contain over 12,000 distinct CDR3 sequences, roughly 25% of them singletons. The sequenced sample was PBMCs, obtained before or after stereotactic body radiation therapy (not recorded which). The receptors derive from a donor aged 50 or older with non-small cell lung cancer.

This clonotype was counted ten times or more. The chain has TRBV4-2 and TRBJ2-7, with D maybe TRBD2 (6 bases). This CDR3 spans 16 amino acids. CDR1 is LGHNA, CDR2 YNFKEQ, per germline. Trimming cost V 3 bases and J 2 bases, with 17 bases left between them. The CDR3 DNA reads as TGTGCCAGCAGCCACGGCGGGGCTACTCCTCCCTACGAGCAGTACTTC. The encoded protein is CASSHGGATPPYEQYF.

Sample share makes this clonotype medium-sized (0.01 to 0.1%). The chain employs TRBV28 and TRBJ1-3; 9 bases align to TRBD1. Germline V CDR1 and CDR2: MDHEN, SYDVKM. The V and J ends lost 6 bases and 3 bases, in that order; junction bases with no gene match: 6. The CDR3 loop spans 15 amino acids. The CDR3 bases are TGTGCCAGCAGCCTTACAGGGGGCTTTGGAAACACCATATATTTT. It specifies CASSLTGGFGNTIYF.